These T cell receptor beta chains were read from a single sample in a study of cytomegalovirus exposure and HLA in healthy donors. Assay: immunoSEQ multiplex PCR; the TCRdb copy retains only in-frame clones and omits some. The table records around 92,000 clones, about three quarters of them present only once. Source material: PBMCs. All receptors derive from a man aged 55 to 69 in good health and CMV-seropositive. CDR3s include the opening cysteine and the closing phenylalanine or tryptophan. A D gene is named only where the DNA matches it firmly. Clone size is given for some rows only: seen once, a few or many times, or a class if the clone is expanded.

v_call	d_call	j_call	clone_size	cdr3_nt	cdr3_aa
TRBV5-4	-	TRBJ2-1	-	TGTGCCAGCAGCCTTGGTACTAGCTTCTACAATGAGCAGTTCTTC	CASSLGTSFYNEQFF
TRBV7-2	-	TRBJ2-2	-	TGTGCCAGCAGCTTAGGGATGGCGGCCGGGGAGCTGTTTTTT	CASSLGMAAGELFF
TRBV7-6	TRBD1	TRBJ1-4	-	TGTGCCAGCAGCCGTATACAGGGGTCTAATGAAAAACTGTTTTTT	CASSRIQGSNEKLFF
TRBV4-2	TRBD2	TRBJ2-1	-	TGTGCCAGCAGCCAAGATGACGGGGGGGGGACTAGTGAATTCTTC	CASSQDDGGGTSEFF
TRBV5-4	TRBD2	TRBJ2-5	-	TGTGCCAGCAGCTTGATAGCGGGGGGGCCGGGGACCCAGTACTTC	CASSLIAGGPGTQYF
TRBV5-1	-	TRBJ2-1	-	TGCGCCAGCAGCTTGGGGGGGCCAGACTACAATGAGCAGTTCTTC	CASSLGGPDYNEQFF
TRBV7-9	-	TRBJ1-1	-	TGTGCCAGCAGCTTAAAAGGGGCGAACACTGAAGCTTTCTTT	CASSLKGANTEAFF
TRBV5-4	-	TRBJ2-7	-	TGTGCCAGCAGTTCTCTAGCTGTGGGCGAGCAGTACTTC	CASSSLAVGEQYF
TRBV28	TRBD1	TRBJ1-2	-	TGTGCCGGTCGGGGACAGGGTTCTTGGGGCTACACCTTC	CAGRGQGSWGYTF
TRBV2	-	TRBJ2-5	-	TGTGCCAGCAGTGATCTACGCAAGTCGACAGAACAAGAGACCCAGTACTTC	CASSDLRKSTEQETQYF
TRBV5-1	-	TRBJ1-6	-	TGCGCCAGCAGCTTGACGGGGGATAATTCACCCCTCCACTTT	CASSLTGDNSPLHF
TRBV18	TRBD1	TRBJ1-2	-	TGTGCCAGCTCACGCGGGACAGGGTATGGCTACACCTTC	CASSRGTGYGYTF
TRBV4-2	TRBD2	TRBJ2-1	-	TGTGCCAGCCGACGGGGGGGCTCCCCCCATGAGCAGTTCTTC	CASRRGGSPHEQFF
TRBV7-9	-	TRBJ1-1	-	TGTGCCAGCAGCGAACACAGGGTTCTCGACACTGAAGCTTTCTTT	CASSEHRVLDTEAFF
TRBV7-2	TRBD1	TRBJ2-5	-	TGTGCCAGCAGCCAAAACAGGGGAGAGACCCAGTACTTC	CASSQNRGETQYF
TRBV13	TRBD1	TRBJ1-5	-	TGTGCCAGCAGCTTAGGGCCAGGGGGAGACAATCAGCCCCAGCATTTT	CASSLGPGGDNQPQHF
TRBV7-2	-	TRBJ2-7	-	TGTGCCAGCAGCTTAGTCGGGCCGGGGAGCGAGCAGTACTTC	CASSLVGPGSEQYF
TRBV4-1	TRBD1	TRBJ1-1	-	TGCGCCAGCAGCCAAGATATACGGCAGGGGGGCACTGAAGCTTTCTTT	CASSQDIRQGGTEAFF
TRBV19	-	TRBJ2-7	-	TGTGCCAGTAGTGCGGGACGCAGCTACGAGCAGTACTTC	CASSAGRSYEQYF
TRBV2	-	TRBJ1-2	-	TGTGCCGGAACACAGAACTATGGCTACACCTTC	CAGTQNYGYTF
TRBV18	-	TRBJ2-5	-	TGTGCCAGCTCACGACAGACCGGGCCCACAGAGACCCAGTACTTC	CASSRQTGPTETQYF
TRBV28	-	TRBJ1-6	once	TGTGCCAGCTCCGACTGGGTAACGTCACCCCTCCACTTT	CASSDWVTSPLHF
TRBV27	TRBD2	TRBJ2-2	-	TGTGCCAGCAGTCTCCTAGCGGGGGCCTCCCCCGGGGAGCTGTTTTTT	CASSLLAGASPGELFF
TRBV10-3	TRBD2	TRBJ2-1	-	TGTGCCATCAGTGAGGCGGCGGGGGGCTACTACAATGAGCAGTTCTTC	CAISEAAGGYYNEQFF
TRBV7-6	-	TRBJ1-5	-	TGTGCCAGCAGCACCGGAGTGTGGGCAGGGGATCAGCCCCAGCATTTT	CASSTGVWAGDQPQHF
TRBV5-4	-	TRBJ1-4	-	TGTGCCAGCAGCAAACAAACAGGGAGTAATGAAAAACTGTTTTTT	CASSKQTGSNEKLFF
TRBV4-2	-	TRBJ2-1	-	TGTGCCAGCACCCGGAATATCCAGGGGCAGCAGTTCTTC	CASTRNIQGQQFF
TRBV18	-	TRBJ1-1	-	TGTGCCAGCTCATCTTTAGCGGCAGGGTTGAACACTGAAGCTTTCTTT	CASSSLAAGLNTEAFF
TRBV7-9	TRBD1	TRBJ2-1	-	TGTGCCAGCAGCCGGGACAGGGCCAATGAGCAGTTCTTC	CASSRDRANEQFF
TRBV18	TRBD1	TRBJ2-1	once	TGTGCCAGCTCCGACAGGGGGTTCAACAATGAGCAGTTCTTC	CASSDRGFNNEQFF
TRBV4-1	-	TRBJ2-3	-	TGCGCCAGCAGGCCATCCGTCGGTGGCACAGATACGCAGTATTTT	CASRPSVGGTDTQYF
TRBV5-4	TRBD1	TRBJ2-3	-	TGTGCCAGCAGTCAAGACAGGGGAAGCACAGATACGCAGTATTTT	CASSQDRGSTDTQYF
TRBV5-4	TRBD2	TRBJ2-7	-	TGTGCCAGCAGCCCCTCTAGCGGGGCTAGCTCCTACGAGCAGTACTTC	CASSPSSGASSYEQYF
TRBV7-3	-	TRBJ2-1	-	TGTGCCAGCAGCCAAGTCGCAGGCAATGAGCAGTTCTTC	CASSQVAGNEQFF